What follows are 8 T cell receptor beta chains derived from one specimen sequenced in a study of blood T cell repertoires in COVID-19. TCRdb keeps only in-frame clones here, not all; method: immunoSEQ multiplex PCR. The sample lists 130,000 or so clones; roughly 69% were seen once. Material for sequencing was peripheral blood. The source of these receptors is a woman between 70 and 85 years old with acute or convalescent COVID-19.

The V gene is TRBV5-4, the J gene TRBJ2-7; D is uncertain. Trimming took off 0 bases at V and 4 bases at J, with 8 bases between the two ends. Germline V lookup: CDR1 SGHNT, CDR2 YYREEE (reference sequence). This CDR3 is 13 amino acids long. In DNA, the CDR3 is TGTGCCAGCAGCTTGGGAATCGGTTACGAGCAGTACTTC. Translating gives CASSLGIGYEQYF. The whole variable domain, filled in from reference TRBV5-4 and TRBJ2-7, reads ETGVTQSPTHLIKTRGQQVTLRCSSQSGHNTVSWYQQALGQGPQFIFQYYREEENGRGNFPPRFSGLQFPNYSSELNVNALELDDSALYLCASSLGIGYEQYFGPGTRLTVT.

This chain's CDR3 is CEWDSFLLAKNIQYF. CDR3 in DNA: TGTGAATGGGACAGCTTTCTCCTAGCCAAAAACATTCAGTACTTC. V is TRBV14 and J is TRBJ2-4; 7 bases map to TRBD1. Per the germline V gene, CDR1 is SGHDN and CDR2 is FVKESK. The CDR3 extends over 15 amino acids.

This clone has just a few counts. This chain joins TRBV18 and TRBJ1-2; D is perhaps TRBD1 (5 bases). The CDR3 contains 13 residues. V lost 3 bases and J 6 bases, leaving 11 bases between the germline ends. Germline V gives CDR1 KGHSH, CDR2 LQKENI. The DNA of the CDR3 is TGTGCCAGCTCACCGGCACAGGATGATGGCTACACCTTC. As protein: CASSPAQDDGYTF.

The chain recombines TRBV30 with TRBJ1-2; no clear D. V dropped 4 bases and J dropped 4 bases, with 16 bases sitting between them. This CDR3 has 14 residues. CDR1 and CDR2 from the germline V gene are GTSNPN and SVGIG (reference sequence). The CDR3 DNA sequence: TGTGCCTGGACTGGAGGCAGCCTTAGCTATGGCTACACCTTC. Translation gives CAWTGGSLSYGYTF.

The rearrangement joins TRBV10-3 to TRBJ2-7; D ambiguous. CDR1 is ENHRY and CDR2 is SYGVKD in the germline V gene. V was cut by 8 bases and J by 0 bases, with 8 bases left in between. The CDR3 is 12 residues long. CDR3 in DNA: TGTGCCATCGGTACGGTCTCCTACGAGCAGTACTTC. The encoded protein is CAIGTVSYEQYF.

The chain recombines TRBV10-3 with TRBJ2-5, with D possibly matching TRBD2 (6 bases). The CDR3 contains 13 residues. Germline V gives CDR1 ENHRY, CDR2 SYGVKD. Trimming pared 6 bases from V and 1 base from J, leaving 9 bases between. This CDR3 is CAIRRGPQETQYF. CDR3 nucleotides: TGTGCCATCAGGCGGGGCCCCCAAGAGACCCAGTACTTC.

This clone turned up a few times. V gene TRBV28 combines with J gene TRBJ1-3; D gene uncertain. V lost 2 bases to trimming and J lost 0 bases, with 2 bases between them. There are 13 residues in the CDR3. Germline lookup yields CDR1 MDHEN and CDR2 SYDVKM. The CDR3 region has the DNA TGTGCCAGCAGTTTACTCTCTGGAAACACCATATATTTT. Its protein product is CASSLLSGNTIYF.

DNA of the CDR3: TGTGCCAGCAGTGACCAACTAAGGCAGCCCCAGCATTTT. This translates into CASSDQLRQPQHF. The gene calls are TRBV6-1 and TRBJ1-5; D not certain. The germline gives CDR1 MNHNS, CDR2 SASEGT. The CDR3 spans 13 residues. V shed 3 bases and J shed 7 bases, with 10 bases lying between them.